What follows is one T cell receptor (beta chain) and its context. The antigen is unknown. This may be a read error, as it is one base from a much larger clone. The data derive from a study of T cells after yellow fever vaccination. At the level of the study: Preparation used SMART-Seq v4 Ultra Low Input for the low-cell-number fractions.

Overall study results and limits: A large majority of primary-vaccination clones showed up again after the booster (96% CD4, about 90% CD8).

This CDR3 is built from 12 residues. CDR1 and CDR2 from the germline V gene are SGDLS and YYNGEE. A universal primer site and UMIs were added as TCR cDNA was made by 5'RACE template switching. TCRdb ran MiXCR on the 5' RACE reads and lists one entry per CDR3 protein. The table includes 250,000 or so distinct CDR3 sequences, 6.9% detected once. The sequence was obtained from a young man who received the YFV17D yellow fever vaccine. The chain carries TRBV9 and TRBJ2-1; D is tentatively TRBD1 or TRBD2 (5 bases each). The source material was CD4+ T cells sorted from PBMCs, sampled 15 days after the yellow fever booster vaccination. The CDR3 nucleotides are TGTGCCATCAGCGTATGGGACGATGAGCAGTTCTTC. The encoded protein is CAISVWDDEQFF.